This TCR beta chain is drawn from a study of cytomegalovirus exposure and HLA in healthy donors. Notes on the study in general: The productive fraction for most TCR beta V segments was about 90% or about 30% in an earlier analysis. Highly shared variants forming one cluster were likely a sequencing artifact. Reportedly, TCR beta sequences accurately predicted HLA-A and HLA-B alleles in most subjects. A later analysis, which compared TCR beta chains of equal frequency, found the HLA-associated ones more clonally expanded.

Germline V lookup: CDR1 MGHDK, CDR2 SYGVNS. With V trimmed by 4 bases and J by 5 bases, 12 bases remained unmatched. CDR3 length equals 16 residues. This clone came up a few times. What it binds is not known. The primer mix had 60 Vbeta and 13 Jbeta primers. Generated by immunoSEQ multiplex PCR, the TCRdb table keeps only in-frame clones and is missing some. The sample includes about 80,000 clones, approximately 80% of them seen just once. The chain combines TRBV25-1 with TRBJ1-2, with 8 bases identical to TRBD1. The TCR was taken from a man between 50 and 59 years old in good health and CMV-seropositive. The sequenced sample was PBMCs. In DNA, the CDR3 is TGTGCCAGCAGTGGACCGAGACAGGGGATATTTTATGGCTACACCTTC. Protein product: CASSGPRQGIFYGYTF.